The entry below gives a single T cell receptor beta chain sequence along with its context. This entry comes from a study of CD8 T cells in Susac syndrome. RNA amounts of roughly 0.45 to 1 ug underwent reverse transcription with random hexamers. MiXCR, applied by TCRdb to the immunoSEQ multiplex PCR reads, yields one record per CDR3 protein. The table records 130,000 or so distinct CDR3 sequences, less than 95% of them present only once. CDR1 is MNHEY, CDR2 SVGAGI, per germline. The CDR3 extends over 14 amino acids. Trimming took off 6 bases at V and 6 bases at J, with 15 bases between the two ends. Sequences were obtained from CD4+ T cells from PBMCs. The clonotype originates from a human donor in good health. The chain combines TRBV6-5 with TRBJ1-5; D unclear. The CDR3 DNA reads as TGTGCCAGCAGAACCACCCCGGGGAGTCAGCCCCAGCATTTT. Its translation: CASRTTPGSQPQHF.